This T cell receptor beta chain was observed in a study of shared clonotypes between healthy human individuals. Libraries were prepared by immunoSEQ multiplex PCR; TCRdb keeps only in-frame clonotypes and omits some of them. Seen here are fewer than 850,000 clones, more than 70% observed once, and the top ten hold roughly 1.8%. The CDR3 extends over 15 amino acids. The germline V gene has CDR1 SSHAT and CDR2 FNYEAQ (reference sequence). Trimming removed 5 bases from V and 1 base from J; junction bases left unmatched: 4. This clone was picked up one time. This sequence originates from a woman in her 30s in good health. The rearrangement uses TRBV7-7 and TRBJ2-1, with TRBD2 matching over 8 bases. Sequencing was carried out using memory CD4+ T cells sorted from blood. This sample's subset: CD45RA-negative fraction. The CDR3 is CASSPIAGSYNEQFF. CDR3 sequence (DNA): TGTGCCAGCAGCCCCATAGCGGGGTCCTACAATGAGCAGTTCTTC.